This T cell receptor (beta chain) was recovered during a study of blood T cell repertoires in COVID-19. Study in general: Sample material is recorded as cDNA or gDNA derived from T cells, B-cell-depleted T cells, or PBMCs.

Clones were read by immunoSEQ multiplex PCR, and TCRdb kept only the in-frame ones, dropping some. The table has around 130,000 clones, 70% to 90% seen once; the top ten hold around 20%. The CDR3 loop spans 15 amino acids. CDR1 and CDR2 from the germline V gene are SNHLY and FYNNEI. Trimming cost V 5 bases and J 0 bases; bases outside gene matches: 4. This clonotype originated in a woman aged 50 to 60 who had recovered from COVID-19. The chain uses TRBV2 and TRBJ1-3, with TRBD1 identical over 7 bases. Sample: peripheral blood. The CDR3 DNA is TGTGCCAGCAGTAAACAGGGGAACTCTGGAAACACCATATATTTT. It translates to CASSKQGNSGNTIYF.